Shown below are 19 T cell receptor beta chains from a single sample sequenced in a study of shared clonotypes between healthy human individuals. Repertoires were generated with immunoSEQ multiplex PCR, while TCRdb's copy carries only in-frame clones and drops some. The sample has 650,000 to 700,000 clones; 90% are singletons. Sequencing used memory CD8+ T cells from PBMCs. Described subset: CD45RO+ cells pooled with CCR7-negative TemRA cells. These receptors all stem from a man aged 18 to 30 in good health. Some clones in this sample may be carry-over from other donors' samples.

The CDR3 reads CASSRFTDTQYF. CDR3 nucleotides: TGTGCCAGCAGTCGCTTCACAGATACGCAGTATTTT. The gene calls are TRBV2 and TRBJ2-3, with D unclear. V was pared by 5 bases and J by 2 bases, with 5 bases between. Germline CDR1 reads SNHLY; CDR2 reads FYNNEI. The CDR3 extends over 12 amino acids.

The chain uses TRBV7-2 and TRBJ1-2; 10 nucleotides line up with TRBD1. The CDR3 has 16 residues. In germline, CDR1 is SGHTA, CDR2 FQGNSA. The V gene end was trimmed by 4 bases and the J gene end by 5 bases; junction bases not matched to a gene: 10. The CDR3 DNA sequence: TGTGCCAGCAGCTCCAGACAGGGGGCCCCCGTGTATGGCTACACCTTC. It is translated as CASSSRQGAPVYGYTF.

About this clone itself: Mismatch with germline at one junction end may stem from a read error. The chain has TRBV5-6 and TRBJ2-3, with a possible D match to TRBD2 (5 bases). The CDR3 covers 17 residues. Germline-derived CDR1 and CDR2 are SGHDT and YYEEEE. This chain's CDR3 is CANSLAGLVERPDTQYF. The CDR3 DNA reads as TGTGCCAACAGCTTGGCGGGTCTAGTGGAAAGGCCTGATACGCAGTATTTT.

The J gene is TRBJ1-2, the V gene TRBV5-4; D perhaps matches TRBD1 (5 bases). V shed 4 bases and J shed 4 bases, with 8 bases lying between them. CDR1 and CDR2 from the germline V gene are SGHNT and YYREEE (reference sequence). There are 12 residues in the CDR3. CDR3 bases: TGTGCCAGCAGCCAGGACATCTATGGCTACACCTTC. Protein: CASSQDIYGYTF.

The genes are TRBV11-3 and TRBJ2-7, with a tentative D call TRBD2 (6 bases). The V and J ends lost 8 bases and 4 bases respectively, with 15 bases between them. The CDR3 extends over 13 amino acids. Germline V lookup: CDR1 SGHNT, CDR2 YENEEA. CDR3 region: CASAPRGSYEQYF. The CDR3 DNA reads as TGTGCCAGCGCCCCCCGGGGGTCGTACGAGCAGTACTTC.

This chain uses TRBV27 with TRBJ1-2, with D perhaps matching TRBD1 (6 bases). Trimming took 6 bases from V and 1 from J, leaving 15 bases between them. Germline V CDR1 and CDR2: MNHEY, SMNVEV (reference sequence). The CDR3 has 15 amino acids. The CDR3 DNA follows: TGTGCCAGCAGCCCCCTTGACAGGTTTAACTATGGCTACACCTTC. The encoded protein is CASSPLDRFNYGYTF.

The rearrangement joins TRBV11-3 to TRBJ2-1; D is possibly TRBD1 (5 bases). The CDR3 length is 13 residues. Germline CDR1 reads SGHNT; CDR2 reads YENEEA. V was pared by 5 bases and J by 9 bases, with 14 bases between. In DNA, the CDR3 is TGTGCCAGCAGCCCGAGGTTAGGGGTTGAGCAGTTCTTC. Protein sequence: CASSPRLGVEQFF.

The gene calls are TRBV27 and TRBJ2-5, with TRBD2 as a possible D gene (6 bases). The CDR3 loop spans 15 amino acids. Germline CDR1 and CDR2: MNHEY and SMNVEV (reference sequence). Trimming pared 1 base from V and 5 bases from J, leaving 14 bases between. The CDR3 spells CASSLWGRTLETQYF. As DNA, the CDR3 is TGTGCCAGCAGTTTATGGGGGAGGACTTTGGAGACCCAGTACTTC.

The rearrangement joins TRBV15 to TRBJ2-7, with D hard to call. V shed 4 bases and J shed 8 bases, with 12 bases lying between them. The CDR3 length is 12 residues. CDR1 is LNHNV, CDR2 YYDKDF, per germline (reference sequence). The CDR3 nucleotides read TGTGCCACCAGCACCCGGACGGGCCAGCAGTACTTC. Protein: CATSTRTGQQYF.

V usage is TRBV5-6 and J usage is TRBJ2-1; 8 nucleotides match TRBD2. The germline CDR1 and CDR2 sequences are SGHDT and YYEEEE. CDR3 length: 17 residues. V shed 4 bases, J shed 2 bases, and the junction held 11 bases outside the gene matches. In DNA form, the CDR3 reads TGTGCCAGCAGCACGGGACTAGGGGTCCCGGCCTACAATGAGCAGTTCTTC. Translating gives CASSTGLGVPAYNEQFF. The complete variable domain, with remaining parts taken from reference TRBV5-6 and TRBJ2-1, reads DAGVTQSPTHLIKTRGQQVTLRCSPKSGHDTVSWYQQALGQGPQFIFQYYEEEERQRGNFPDRFSGHQFPNYSSELNVNALLLGDSALYLCASSTGLGVPAYNEQFFGPGTRLTVL.

The chain recombines TRBV7-9 with TRBJ2-7; D not resolved. From germline, CDR1 is SEHNR and CDR2 FQNEAQ (reference sequence). The CDR3 runs 11 residues. Trimming stripped 5 bases from V and 3 bases from J, with 5 bases between. The CDR3 DNA reads as TGTGCCAGCAGCCACGACTACGAGCAGTACTTC. Protein sequence: CASSHDYEQYF.

The chain combines TRBV6-1 with TRBJ1-2; D gene unclear. Germline assignment: CDR1 MNHNS and CDR2 SASEGT. This CDR3 contains 15 residues. V lost 1 base and J 8 bases, leaving 17 bases between the germline ends. This CDR3 reads CASSEETHTVRGYTF. The CDR3 DNA follows: TGTGCCAGCAGTGAAGAAACCCATACGGTGAGGGGCTACACCTTC.

J is TRBJ1-5 and V is TRBV11-2, with D possibly being TRBD1 (5 bases). V was cut by 0 bases and J by 2 bases, with 17 bases left in between. The CDR3 length is 18 residues. Germline assignment: CDR1 SGHAT and CDR2 FQNNGV. The CDR3 region is CASSLDRDPYAGNQPQHF. The CDR3 bases are TGTGCCAGCAGCTTAGACAGGGACCCCTATGCGGGCAATCAGCCCCAGCATTTT.

Only a few counts were recorded for this clone. The rearrangement links TRBV10-3 to TRBJ1-1; no definite D call. Germline lookup yields CDR1 ENHRY and CDR2 SYGVKD. This CDR3 is 11 amino acids long. Trimming took off 4 bases at V and 6 bases at J, with 6 bases between the two ends. Here the CDR3 DNA reads TGTGCCATCAGTGGAGCCGCTGAAGCTTTCTTT. This translates into CAISGAAEAFF.

The chain carries TRBV21-1 and TRBJ2-7; TRBD2 reflects the table's D call only, with no check against the DNA. TRBV21-1 is tagged as a pseudogene. The CDR3 totals 13 residues. CDR3 coding DNA: TGTGCCAGCAGCAAAAGCACGACCTACGAGCAGTACTTC. Translating gives CASSKSTTYEQYF.

The chain uses TRBV13 and TRBJ2-1; no definite D call. CDR1 and CDR2 from the germline V gene are PRHDT and FYEKMQ (reference sequence). CDR3 length equals 12 residues. The V and J ends lost 4 bases and 6 bases respectively, with 7 bases between them. In DNA form, the CDR3 reads TGTGCCAGCAGCTCGCCAGGCAATGAGCAGTTCTTC. Translating it yields CASSSPGNEQFF.

J is TRBJ1-2 and V is TRBV4-1; D is unclear. Germline V CDR1 and CDR2: MGHRA, YSYEKL. There are 16 residues in the CDR3. V was shortened by 1 base and J by 4 bases, with 16 bases between the two germline ends. The CDR3 loop reads CASSQVGVLVGYGYTF. CDR3 in DNA: TGCGCCAGCAGCCAAGTGGGTGTGTTGGTCGGCTATGGCTACACCTTC.

The rearrangement joins TRBV30 to TRBJ1-1; tentatively, D is TRBD1 (5 bases). This CDR3 comprises 13 residues. V was clipped by 0 bases and J by 4 bases, with 9 bases between them. Germline CDR1 and CDR2: GTSNPN and SVGIG (reference sequence). Here the CDR3 reads CAWSVVRGTEAFF. The CDR3 bases are TGTGCCTGGAGTGTAGTAAGGGGCACTGAAGCTTTCTTT.

Comments on this clone: Distinct nucleotide sequences in the sample also encode this CDR3. The chain carries TRBV15 and TRBJ1-3; maybe TRBD1 (5 bases). The V and J ends lost 0 bases and 1 base respectively, with 7 bases between them. Germline-derived CDR1 and CDR2 are LNHNV and YYDKDF (reference sequence). The CDR3 totals 15 residues. Here the CDR3 reads CATSRDQGSGNTIYF. The DNA of the CDR3 is TGTGCCACCAGCAGAGATCAGGGTTCTGGAAACACCATATATTTT.